A selection of T cell receptor beta chains follows, all from one sample in a study of blood T cell repertoires in COVID-19. Some clones are missing from TCRdb's copy, which holds only in-frame ones; the method was immunoSEQ multiplex PCR. The sample records around 230,000 clones, over 80% being singletons. Sequencing was done on a sample of PBMCs or T cells enriched from blood (not recorded which). These receptors all come from a young man with acute COVID-19. Both conserved end residues are part of each CDR3. Each record gives: J gene, V gene, CDR3 protein.

TRBJ2-7 TRBV7-6 CASSPGLAGGTPYEQYF
TRBJ2-7 TRBV11-2 CARQQGTEQYF
TRBJ1-5 TRBV4-1 CASSQATGRQPQHF
TRBJ1-5 TRBV27 CASALRDSNQPQHF
TRBJ1-5 TRBV21-1 CASSKAVQPRGSNQPQHF
TRBJ1-3 TRBV19 CASHSGGVAGNSGNTIYF
TRBJ2-7 TRBV7-9 CASSSTGYEQYF
TRBJ2-7 TRBV30 CAWKRGTGGYEQYF
TRBJ2-1 TRBV9 CASTLRASGNNEQFF
TRBJ2-1 TRBV28 CASNRGSYNEQFF
TRBJ1-2 TRBV10-3 CAIRGQGVAANYGYTF
TRBJ2-1 TRBV19 CASSIDPSGRNAEQFF
TRBJ2-7 TRBV28 CASSLGRTYEQYF
TRBJ2-7 TRBV7-2 CASSLRQASYEQYF
TRBJ2-1 TRBV4-2 CASTTRSGQGMGTSGNNEQFF
TRBJ2-2 TRBV10-1 CASSETETGELFF
TRBJ2-7 TRBV11-2 CASSPPKGGADF
TRBJ2-7 TRBV14 CASSQEQGAAYEQYF
TRBJ1-5 TRBV24-1 CATSDRDSWDQPQHF
TRBJ2-6 TRBV7-3 CASSLKSRRTGANVLTF
TRBJ2-7 TRBV4-1 CASSQGKQGIPYEQYF
TRBJ2-1 TRBV2 CASIGAGGSDEQFF
TRBJ2-7 TRBV5-1 CASSAQPEGSYEQYF
TRBJ2-7 TRBV2 CASSDRRQGGYEQYF
TRBJ2-5 TRBV19 CASSSESRFGETQYF
TRBJ2-7 TRBV2 CASSEDYSYEQYF
TRBJ1-3 TRBV27 CASSLWGRSGNTIYF
TRBJ1-2 TRBV3-1/TRBV3-2 CASSQDLEGNYGYTF
TRBJ2-7 TRBV30 CAWRTSGAYEQYF
TRBJ1-6 TRBV4-1 CASSGGQQDSPLHF
TRBJ1-6 TRBV27 CASSLSQGTNSPLHF
TRBJ2-7 TRBV5-4 CASGIAGVDEQYF
TRBJ1-1 TRBV19 CASSIVRRETANTEAFF
TRBJ2-2 TRBV14 CASRLGGTGELFF
TRBJ2-3 TRBV2 CASRGSGPSTDTQYF
TRBJ1-5 TRBV9 CASSVEWGSNQPQHF
TRBJ2-1 TRBV4-1 CASSQRSFGSYNEQFF
TRBJ2-3 TRBV7-9 CASSLDGQGTDTQYF
TRBJ2-3 TRBV7-3 CASSLSIGAGDTQYF
TRBJ1-5 TRBV6-5 CASVESSNQPQHF
TRBJ2-1 TRBV2 CASKHLETSGNNEQFF
TRBJ1-2 TRBV30 CAWSGQGQYGYTF
TRBJ1-2 TRBV5-4 CASSPRDTLNYGYTF
TRBJ2-4 TRBV30 CACTGTLAKNIQYF
TRBJ2-7 TRBV24-1 CATSDFSSGGYEQYF
TRBJ2-1 TRBV19 CASSLASGPLHEQFF
TRBJ2-2 TRBV3-1/TRBV3-2 CASSPRDRGTGELFF
TRBJ2-4 TRBV5-5 CASSSYRGVTKNIQYF
TRBJ2-1 TRBV19 CASSIPGQGATRANEQFF
TRBJ2-1 TRBV14 CASSKRGFYNEQFF
TRBJ2-3 TRBV5-8 CASSFYRDNPDTQYF
TRBJ2-7 TRBV6-5 CASSDRGSGNYEQYF
TRBJ1-1 TRBV6-5 CASSYSLNTEAFF
TRBJ1-1 TRBV2 CASSETRDSGNTEAFF
TRBJ1-2 TRBV11-3 CASSGGLGARGYTF
TRBJ2-1 TRBV7-9 CASSLVGGAGSYNEQFF
TRBJ2-3 TRBV9 CASSVFSGILTDTQYF
TRBJ2-3 TRBV21-1 CASSKALSGRAGDTQYF
TRBJ2-7 TRBV19 CASSIGHSEQYF